The 9 T cell receptor beta chains listed next were all sequenced from one sample in a study of blood T cell repertoires in COVID-19. Generated by immunoSEQ multiplex PCR, the TCRdb table keeps only in-frame clones and is missing some. Of roughly 170,000 clones listed, approximately 87% are singletons. Sequencing was carried out using peripheral blood. The receptors here all came from a woman aged 18-29 years who had recovered from COVID-19.

This chain connects TRBV27 to TRBJ2-7; D remains unclear. The V gene lost 6 bases and the J gene lost 3 bases, with 15 bases spanning the gap. The germline gives CDR1 MNHEY, CDR2 SMNVEV (reference sequence). There are 14 residues in the CDR3. CDR3 loop: CASSPSNTVYEQYV. The CDR3 region has the DNA TGTGCCAGCAGCCCTTCTAATACGGTCTACGAGCAGTACGTC.

In DNA form, the CDR3 reads TGTGCCAGCAGCGCGGATCCGGGTTTGGAAAAACTGTTTTTT. Protein sequence: CASSADPGLEKLFF. The chain links TRBV7-9 to TRBJ1-4; D is ambiguous. CDR3 length equals 14 residues. V was clipped by 5 bases and J by 8 bases, with 15 bases between them. Germline lookup yields CDR1 SEHNR and CDR2 FQNEAQ (reference sequence).

This chain uses TRBV2 with TRBJ2-2, with D unresolved. Germline lookup yields CDR1 SNHLY and CDR2 FYNNEI. The length of the CDR3 is 12 residues. V lost 7 bases to trimming and J lost 6 bases, with 9 bases between them. CDR3 sequence reads: CASKTGAGELFF. CDR3 DNA: TGTGCCAGCAAAACGGGTGCCGGGGAGCTGTTTTTT.

V is TRBV19 and J is TRBJ2-7; TRBD2 agrees at 11 bases. The germline CDR1 and CDR2 sequences are LNHDA and SQIVND (reference sequence). The CDR3 has 16 amino acids. After removal of 5 bases from V and 6 bases from J, the junction contained 12 bases not matched to a gene. The CDR3 DNA is TGTGCCAGTAGTCGTCTGACTAGCGGGATGGGGGGCGAGCAGTACGTC. This sequence encodes CASSRLTSGMGGEQYV.

This chain connects TRBV2 to TRBJ1-6, with D hard to call. Germline V gives CDR1 SNHLY, CDR2 FYNNEI. CDR3 size: 16 residues. The V gene lost 10 bases and the J gene lost 2 bases, with 18 bases spanning the gap. The CDR3 spells CATPLSPGTYNSPLHF. The CDR3 DNA sequence: TGTGCCACCCCCCTATCTCCGGGAACCTATAATTCACCCCTCCACTTT.

On this clone: In the same sample, other DNA sequences code for this CDR3. This sequence joins TRBV10-3 and TRBJ2-2, with TRBD2 matching over 7 bases. CDR3 length: 14 residues. Trimming at V came to 4 bases and at J to 5 bases, leaving 4 bases not matched to a gene. Germline CDR1 reads ENHRY; CDR2 reads SYGVKD. The CDR3 DNA reads TGTGCCATCAGTGGGGGGAGGGCGACCGGGGAGCTGTTTTTT. It encodes CAISGGRATGELFF.

The chain employs TRBV18 and TRBJ2-5; no firm D call. This CDR3 is 14 amino acids long. CDR1 is KGHSH and CDR2 is LQKENI in the germline V gene. The germline V and J ends were trimmed by 6 bases and 0 bases, with 11 bases remaining between them. This CDR3 reads CASSFRTDQETQYF. DNA of the CDR3: TGTGCCAGCTCCTTTCGAACAGACCAAGAGACCCAGTACTTC.

V usage is TRBV4-1 and J usage is TRBJ1-6, with TRBD1 identical over 9 bases. Germline-derived CDR1 and CDR2 are MGHRA and YSYEKL. The V gene end was trimmed by 1 base and the J gene end by 9 bases; junction bases not matched to a gene: 1. This CDR3 has 14 amino acids. The CDR3 is CASSQVTGGSPLHF. As DNA, the CDR3 is TGCGCCAGCAGCCAAGTGACAGGGGGTTCACCCCTCCACTTT.

The chain uses TRBV6-6 and TRBJ2-1; a weak D match, TRBD2 (6 bases). V lost 2 bases, J lost 3 bases, and 14 bases lay in between. Germline V gives CDR1 MNHNY, CDR2 SVGAGI (reference sequence). CDR3 length: 16 amino acids. The CDR3 sequence: CASSYSSGTGYNEQFF. The CDR3 DNA is TGTGCCAGCAGTTACAGTTCCGGGACTGGCTACAATGAGCAGTTCTTC.